The clone carrying this T cell receptor beta chain has more than one count but fewer than ten. Its specificity is unknown. Additional DNA sequences in this sample encode the identical CDR3. Treatment meaning: oral pan-JAK inhibitor, 5-10 mg twice daily. The data are from a study of CD8+ T cells in alopecia areata. Study-wide results and limits: Many of the expanded lesional clones endured in scalp and blood while on tofacitinib.

Following extraction, RNA underwent reverse transcription to cDNA, which served as the sequencing template. Sequenced by immunoSEQ multiplex PCR; TCRdb stores in-frame clones only, minus some. The data hold 150,000 to 200,000 clones, with over 55% observed a single time. This clonotype was obtained from a human donor with alopecia areata. Here the sequenced sample was CD4+ T cells sorted from blood, taken at week 24, from a patient treated with tofacitinib.

The CDR3 protein is CSVVGRNTEAFF. CDR3 nucleotides: TGCAGCGTTGTCGGACGGAACACTGAAGCTTTCTTT. The J gene is TRBJ1-1, the V gene TRBV29-1, with D unclear. Trimming removed 4 bases from V and 1 base from J, with 7 bases in between. This CDR3 contains 12 residues. Germline CDR1 and CDR2: SQVTM and ANQGSEA. Supplemented by reference TRBV29-1 and TRBJ1-1, the full variable domain reads SAVISQKPSRDICQRGTSLTIQCQVDSQVTMMFWYRQQPGQSLTLIATANQGSEATYESGFVIDKFPISRPNLTFSTLTVSNMSPEDSSIYLCSVVGRNTEAFFGQGTRLTVV.